What follows describes a single TCR beta chain. The Seattle patients joined while their infection was active and were tracked longitudinally afterward. The V gene's germline CDR1 is MDHEN and CDR2 SYDVKM. The CDR3 is 15 amino acids. V lost 2 bases to trimming and J lost 0 bases, with 11 bases between them. This entry is derived from a study of blood T cell repertoires in COVID-19. At the level of the study: COVID-19 samples, acute and convalescent, were from the United States, Italy and Spain.

TCRdb's copy holds only in-frame clones and misses some; the assay was immunoSEQ multiplex PCR. The table records over 100,000 clones, approximately 86% of them present only once. This TCR derives from an older woman with COVID-19, enrolled during active disease. Sequenced input: peripheral blood. The chain has TRBV28 and TRBJ2-7; a weak D match, TRBD2 (6 bases). The CDR3 coding sequence is TGTGCCAGCAGTTTAGGGCGGGGAAGCTCCTACGAGCAGTACTTC. This sequence encodes CASSLGRGSSYEQYF.